This TCR beta chain emerged from a study of control samples from healthy donors and cancer patients. CDR1 KGHDR and CDR2 SFDVKD come from the germline V gene. Trimming shortened V by 3 bases and J by 1 base, and 11 bases separated the two germline ends. The CDR3 runs 15 residues. The method was immunoSEQ multiplex PCR; TCRdb's version includes in-frame clones alone and lacks a portion of them. The top ten clones hold roughly 3.4% of a sample with 130,000 or so clones, nearly 90% of them seen once. Material for sequencing was blood. The sequence was collected from a man in his fifties in good health. This rearrangement joins TRBV24-1 to TRBJ2-5, with D possibly matching TRBD1 (6 bases). CDR3 DNA: TGTGCCACCAGTGATAGGCAGGGGATCCAAGAGACCCAGTACTTC. Translation: CATSDRQGIQETQYF.